The T cell receptor beta chain under discussion was sequenced for a study of blood T cell repertoires in COVID-19. Study summary: Nucleic acid was either cDNA or gDNA, and it came from T cells, B-cell-depleted T cells, or PBMCs.

Here immunoSEQ multiplex PCR was the method, and the copy in TCRdb shows in-frame clones only, minus some. This table has 150,000 to 200,000 clones, about 90% appearing once. V lost 6 bases and J 4 bases, leaving 10 bases between the germline ends. CDR1 and CDR2 (germline): MNHEY, SMNVEV (reference sequence). The CDR3 has 13 residues. A Seattle source enrolled patients during active infection and followed them longitudinally. The chain links TRBV27 to TRBJ2-1, with D maybe TRBD1 (5 bases). The origin of this receptor is a man aged 25 to 40 with COVID-19, enrolled during active disease. The sample was peripheral blood. DNA for the CDR3: TGTGCCAGCAGACGTACAGGATACAATGAGCAGTTCTTC. It translates to CASRRTGYNEQFF.